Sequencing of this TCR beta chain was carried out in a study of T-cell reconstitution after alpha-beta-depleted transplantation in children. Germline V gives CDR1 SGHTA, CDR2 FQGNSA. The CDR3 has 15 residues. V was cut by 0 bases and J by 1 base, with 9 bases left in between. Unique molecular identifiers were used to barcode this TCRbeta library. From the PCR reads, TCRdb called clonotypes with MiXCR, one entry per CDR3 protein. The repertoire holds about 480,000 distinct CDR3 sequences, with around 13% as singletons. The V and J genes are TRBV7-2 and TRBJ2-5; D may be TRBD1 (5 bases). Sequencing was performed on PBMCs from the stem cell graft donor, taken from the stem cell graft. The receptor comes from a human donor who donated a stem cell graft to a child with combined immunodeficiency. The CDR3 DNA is TGTGCCAGCAGCTTAGCGGGGCGGAGCCAAGAGACCCAGTACTTC. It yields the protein CASSLAGRSQETQYF.